This T cell receptor (beta chain) is drawn from a study of CXCR3-negative and CXCR3-positive naive CD8 T cells. Regarding the study as a whole: Naive CXCR3-positive cells had TRB CDR3s more hydrophobic than those of CXCR3-negative naive cells. Comparably high diversity marked both naive subsets, whereas memory CD8+ cells had much lower diversity. CD5 surface expression was similar among naive subsets, and TCR strength was estimated by inference from TRB CDR3 properties.

Researchers reported sorting every CD8+ T cell subset in triplicate, 250,000 to 350,000 cells per sort. The study made its TRB cDNA libraries by 5' RACE, adding UMI labels. TCRdb reprocessed the 5' RACE reads and stores each CDR3 protein as one record, lacking DNA. Its table records roughly 26,000 distinct CDR3 sequences. The CDR3 consists of 17 residues. Germline V CDR1 and CDR2: SEHNR, FQNEAQ (reference sequence). A note on this clonotype: The antigen remains undetermined.

The sequenced sample was naive CXCR3- CD8+ T cells from blood. Subset indicated: CD45RO-CCR7+CD27+CD95- naive CD8+ T cells lacking CXCR3 (TNR3-). The TCR originated in a human donor in good health. Some clones in this sample may be carry-over from other donors' samples. The chain couples TRBV7-9 to TRBJ2-7; TCRdb outputs TRBD1, but without DNA this stays unchecked. CDR3 in amino acids: CASSSPTGTRGGYEQYF.